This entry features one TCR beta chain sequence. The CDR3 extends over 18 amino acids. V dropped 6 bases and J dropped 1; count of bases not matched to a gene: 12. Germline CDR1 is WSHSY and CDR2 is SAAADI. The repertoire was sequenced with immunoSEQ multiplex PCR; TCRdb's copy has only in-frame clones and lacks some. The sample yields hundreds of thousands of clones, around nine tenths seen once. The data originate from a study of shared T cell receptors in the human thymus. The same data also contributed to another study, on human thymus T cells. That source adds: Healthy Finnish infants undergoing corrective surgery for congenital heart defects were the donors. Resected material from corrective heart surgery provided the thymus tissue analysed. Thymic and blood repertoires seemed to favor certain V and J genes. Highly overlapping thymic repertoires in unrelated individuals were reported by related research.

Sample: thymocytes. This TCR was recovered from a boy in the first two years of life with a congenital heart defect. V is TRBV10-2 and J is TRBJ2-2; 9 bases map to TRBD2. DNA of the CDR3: TGCGCCAGCAGCACTGAGATAGCGGGAGTGGGGAACACCGGGGAGCTGTTTTTT. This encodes CASSTEIAGVGNTGELFF.